What follows describes a single T cell receptor (beta chain). Its antigen is not yet known. No quality values exist for individual bases; no much larger clone is one base distant. V sheds 4 bases and J sheds 3 bases, leaving 16 bases between their ends. CDR3 length: 15 amino acids, cysteine to phenylalanine. Here the CDR3 DNA is all that survives: 45 bases in frame from base 1. CDR1 and CDR2 were assigned from the germline V gene as MRHNA and SNTAGT. This sample was taken from a study of cytomegalovirus exposure and HLA in healthy donors (dated by TCRdb to 2016 to 2017). Background for the entire study: An earlier analysis of some 500 of the donors reported more than 250 Gb of sequence data and 117 million unique TCR beta sequences from 190 million or so T cells. To study patterns of TCR occurrence, a later analysis re-analyzed previously published TCR beta repertoires from 550 to 800 donors and added high-resolution HLA genotyping. An early release that covered about 600 HLA-typed donors contained about 300 gigabases of sequencing data and some 87 million unique TCR sequences. The T cell repertoires of several hundred subjects were profiled by immunosequencing and related to cytomegalovirus serostatus. Because of strong linkage in the cohort, a few DR-DQ haplotypes were treated as single units for association and clustering. Of the roughly 400 genotyped donors, over 80% were placed in the genetic ancestry cluster associated with self-reported Caucasian donors. All discovery cohort repertoires had been generated on a single sequencing platform. The number of typed donors differed by locus: about 620-640 for A, B, C, DRB1 and DQB1; approximately 530 for DQA1; around 610 for DPA1; and about 450 for DPB1. An earlier analysis of a few hundred of the donors applied high-throughput TCR beta sequencing to assess whether each TCR beta V gene segment acted as functional or pseudogenic. The study aimed to test whether cataloging public T cell receptors could reveal signatures of past pathogen exposure. High-throughput TCR immunosequencing, statistical association of individual TCRs with disease status, and machine learning were combined to predict cytomegalovirus infection status. A later genetic analysis used genome-wide SNP genotypes for about 65% of the 666 donors, treating that subset as a discovery cohort. Alongside the repertoire data, information on donor age, sex, ethnicity and CMV serostatus was compiled. Along with the roughly 670-subject first cohort, a separate validation cohort of roughly 110 different subjects was used. Class I and class II HLA loci were covered by the typing at four-digit resolution. Across around 400 genotyped donors of the cohort, an average of roughly 200,000 unique TCR beta nucleotide sequences per donor were sequenced, and approximately 17% of those sequences were non-productive. In the later analysis, no new phenotypic data were used to find candidate immune exposures; instead, reliance was placed on TCR beta sequences and their occurrence across donors.

Points the paper makes about the study in general: A few of the identified cytomegalovirus-associated TCR beta chains were confirmed in vitro to be specific for cytomegalovirus antigens. An association between a missense DCLRE1C variant and V-gene and J-gene trimming of TCR beta chains was found in a later genetic analysis and replicated in an independent cohort. The authors suggested that the approach could potentially be extended to other disease states and immunological phenotypes. For the cohort, immune exposure information was limited to CMV serostatus. In an earlier analysis of a few hundred of the donors, most TCR beta V segments were observed in productive rearrangements about 90% or about 30% of the time, broadly matching IMGT annotations. In a later analysis, the rate of TCR association differed among HLA loci, with DRB1 alleles having the most associated TCRs and HLA-C alleles having the fewest. Across donors, most TCR sequences were observed very rarely, whereas some public TCRs were present in many individuals. This cohort had only TCR beta chains sequenced, and the lack of alpha or paired-chain data limited which features could be detected. Compared with the approximately 670-donor mean, donors in an Asian-associated ancestry cluster had fewer N-insertions in productive TCRs, according to a later genetic analysis. The presence/absence analyses assumed that sequencing depth was roughly uniform across donors, and that assumption may not be true. Approximately 16 rarely observed V segments, including chromosome 9 orphons, were excluded from the earlier analysis of about 600 of the donors because counts were too low. Compared with equally common non-associated chains, HLA-associated TCR beta chains in a later analysis were more clonally expanded and had lower generation probabilities. Because some donors lacked HLA typing at each locus, the association tests relied only on the typed subset. The 87-base-pair reads could not distinguish some IMGT-functional V segments, including TRBV6-2 and TRBV6-3, so those segments were excluded. In a later analysis, most CMV-associated TCR beta chains were found to appear HLA-restricted, with HLA associations seemingly driven largely by CMV exposure. A cluster of highly shared sequence variants was judged likely to be a technical artifact of the sequencing pipeline. Specific HLA alleles were associated with 15,000 to 20,000 TCR beta sequences at a false discovery rate of 0.05 in a later analysis. A further reported finding was that TCR beta sequences accurately predicted the HLA-A and HLA-B alleles for most subjects in the first cohort. According to a later analysis, parvovirus B19, influenza, CMV and Epstein-Barr virus appeared linked to several top co-occurrence clusters. Correlated functional status among segregating V segments might be attributable to linkage disequilibrium, but an unknown experimental factor could not be ruled out. The classifier was reported to diagnose cytomegalovirus status with high specificity and sensitivity in both the original cohort and the validation cohort. When HLA alleles, especially DR and DQ, strongly co-occurred, attributing TCR associations to individual alleles was difficult. The study gave a list of about 160 TCR beta chains associated with cytomegalovirus.

The cohort consisted of 666 healthy bone marrow donors. At the time of sampling, every cohort member was nominally healthy, though immune exposures that went unrecorded were likely present. The donor tested CMV seropositive and was one of the 289 seropositive cohort members. Each donor provided a peripheral blood sample, and peripheral blood mononuclear cells were used for TCR beta sequencing. The Qiagen DNeasy Blood Extraction Kit was used to extract genomic DNA from the blood cell samples. Library preparation employed the immunoSEQ multiplex PCR assay. A mixture of 60 forward primers for TCR Vbeta segments and 13 reverse primers for TCR Jbeta segments was used in the multiplex PCR. A multiplex PCR assay on genomic DNA amplified the CDR3 region of rearranged TCR beta genes. The Illumina HiSeq System was used to sequence the amplified TCR beta libraries as 87-base-pair reads. The study's processing was this. A later analysis counted some 74 million unique TCR beta chains across the 500 to 850 repertoires, and roughly 11 million of these chains were shared by at least two donors. To remove PCR and sequencing errors, raw reads were error-corrected and collapsed into unique sequences using a nearest-neighbor algorithm that merged closely related sequences. CDR3 sequences were aligned to IMGT reference sequences to assign V, D and J gene segments. For a sequence to be retained, a match of at least six nucleotides was required to both a V gene segment and a J gene segment. Rearrangements were called productive when the CDR3 lacked stop codons and stayed in frame with V and J; all others were non-productive. CDR3 was defined according to IMGT convention as the region running from the second conserved V-encoded cysteine to the conserved J-encoded phenylalanine. The earlier analysis of 500 to 650 of the donors excluded any sequence lacking an unambiguous match to a single V gene segment. An earlier analysis of several hundred of the donors called V segments functional above 56.7% productive rearrangements and segregating when the between-donor standard deviation exceeded 5%. A statistical classification framework was developed to diagnose cytomegalovirus status using the catalog of TCR beta chain sequences. In a later analysis, TCR nucleotide sequences were compared against IMGT/GENE-DB human TR gene sequences so that V and J genes could be assigned. In a later analysis, CDR3 sequences and most-parsimonious VDJ recombination scenarios were assigned using the TCRdist pipeline. In a later analysis, each TCR beta chain was defined by its CDR3 amino acid sequence together with its V-gene family, and reads lacking a unique V-gene family were excluded. As a way to deal with suspected cross-contamination and a sequencing artifact, a later analysis dropped 450 to 700 nucleotide sequences that were highly shared and had low generation probability. A later analysis calculated a clonal expansion index for each public chain from normalized within-repertoire ranks of inferred template counts. In a later analysis, generation probabilities were computed with a VDJ recombination model fitted to out-of-frame rearrangements, and the resulting probabilities were checked against IGoR. A later analysis scored TCR-TCR, TCR-HLA and TCR-CMV co-occurrence with hypergeometric tests, applying a repertoire-size bias correction to TCR pairs. A later analysis estimated false discovery rates by permuting HLA or CMV assignments 20 times. In a later analysis, co-occurring TCRs were grouped with DBSCAN, and TCRdist sequence similarity was added when clustering was performed within HLA-allele-positive subsets. For co-occurrence clustering, repertoires with fewer than 30,000 or more than 120,000 public chains were excluded, along with a handful of repertoires with anomalous nucleotide sharing. As stored in TCRdb, this immuneACCESS dataset retains in-frame rearrangements with V and J assigned. A fraction of the clones does not appear; measured against another copy, unresolved V genes explain less than half of the discrepancy, and the remainder lacks a known reason. Clonal size and the V and J genes are those of that table, whereas D and trimming came from the DNA. In all, the sample holds over 120,000 clones, and approximately 84% of those were seen once. The biggest ten clones account for around 10% of the sample.

The material sequenced was PBMCs. Recombination connected TRBV6-4 to TRBJ2-7; TRBD2 is perhaps the D gene, given 7 matching bases. The TCR was taken from an older woman in good health and CMV-seropositive. The CDR3 protein is CASSAASGDNYEQYF. The nucleotide sequence is TGTGCCAGCAGTGCCGCCAGCGGGGACAACTACGAGCAGTACTTC.